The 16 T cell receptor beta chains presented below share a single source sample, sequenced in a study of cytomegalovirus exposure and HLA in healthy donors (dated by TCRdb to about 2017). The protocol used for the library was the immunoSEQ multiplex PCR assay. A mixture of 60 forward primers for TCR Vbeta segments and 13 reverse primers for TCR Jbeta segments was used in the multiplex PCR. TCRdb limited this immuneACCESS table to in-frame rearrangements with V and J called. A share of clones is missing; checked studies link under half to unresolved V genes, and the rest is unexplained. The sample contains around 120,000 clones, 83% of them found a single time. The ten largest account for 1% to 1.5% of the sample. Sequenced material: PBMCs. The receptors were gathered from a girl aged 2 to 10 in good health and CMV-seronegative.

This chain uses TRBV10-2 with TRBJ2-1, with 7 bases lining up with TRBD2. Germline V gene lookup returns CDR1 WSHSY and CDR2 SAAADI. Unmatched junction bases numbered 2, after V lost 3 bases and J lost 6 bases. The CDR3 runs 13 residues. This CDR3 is CASSEIAGNEQFF. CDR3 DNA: TGCGCCAGCAGTGAAATAGCGGGCAATGAGCAGTTCTTC.

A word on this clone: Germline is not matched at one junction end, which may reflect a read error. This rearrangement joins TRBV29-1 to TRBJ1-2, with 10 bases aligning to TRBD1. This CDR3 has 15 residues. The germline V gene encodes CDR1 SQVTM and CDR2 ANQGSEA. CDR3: CSVVGGTGVGYGYPF. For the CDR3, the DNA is TGCAGCGTTGTGGGGGGGACAGGGGTCGGCTATGGCTACCCCTTC.

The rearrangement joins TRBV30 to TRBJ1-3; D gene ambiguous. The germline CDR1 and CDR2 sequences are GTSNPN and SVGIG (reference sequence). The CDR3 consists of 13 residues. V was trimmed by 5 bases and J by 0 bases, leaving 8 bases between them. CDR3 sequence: CAWVRYSGNTIYF. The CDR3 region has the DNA TGTGCCTGGGTGCGCTACTCTGGAAACACCATATATTTT.

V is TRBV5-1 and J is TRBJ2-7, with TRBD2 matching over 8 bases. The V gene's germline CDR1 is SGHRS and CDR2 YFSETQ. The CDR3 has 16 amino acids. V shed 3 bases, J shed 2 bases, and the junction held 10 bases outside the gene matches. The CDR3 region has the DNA TGCGCCAGCAGCTCGACAGGAGCGGGAGTACCCTACGAGCAGTACTTC. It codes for CASSSTGAGVPYEQYF.

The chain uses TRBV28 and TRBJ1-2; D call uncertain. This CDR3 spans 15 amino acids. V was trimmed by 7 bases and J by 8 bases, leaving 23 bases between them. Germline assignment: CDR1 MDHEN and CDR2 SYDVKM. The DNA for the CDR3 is TGTGCCAGCACCCCCTTCCCCGCGGAAAATTGGGGCTACACCTTC. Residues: CASTPFPAENWGYTF.

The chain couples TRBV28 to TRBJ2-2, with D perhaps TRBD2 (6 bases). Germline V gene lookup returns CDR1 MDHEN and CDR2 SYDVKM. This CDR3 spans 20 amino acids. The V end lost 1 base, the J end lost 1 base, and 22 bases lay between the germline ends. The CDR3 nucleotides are TGTGCCAGCAGTTTATTTCCAAGGATACCGGGGACTCAGAACACCGGGGAGCTGTTTTTT. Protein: CASSLFPRIPGTQNTGELFF.

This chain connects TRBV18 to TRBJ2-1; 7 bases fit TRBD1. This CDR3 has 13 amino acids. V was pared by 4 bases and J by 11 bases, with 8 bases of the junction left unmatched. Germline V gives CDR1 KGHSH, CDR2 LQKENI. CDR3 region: CASSQDRSAKQFF. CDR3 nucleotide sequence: TGTGCCAGCTCACAGGACAGGAGCGCCAAGCAGTTCTTC.

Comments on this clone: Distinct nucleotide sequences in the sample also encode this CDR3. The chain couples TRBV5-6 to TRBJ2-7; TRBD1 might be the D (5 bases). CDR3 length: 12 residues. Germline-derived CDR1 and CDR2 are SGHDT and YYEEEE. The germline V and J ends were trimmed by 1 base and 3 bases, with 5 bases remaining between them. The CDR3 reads CASSLQGYEQYF. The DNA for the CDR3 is TGTGCCAGCAGCTTGCAGGGCTACGAGCAGTACTTC.

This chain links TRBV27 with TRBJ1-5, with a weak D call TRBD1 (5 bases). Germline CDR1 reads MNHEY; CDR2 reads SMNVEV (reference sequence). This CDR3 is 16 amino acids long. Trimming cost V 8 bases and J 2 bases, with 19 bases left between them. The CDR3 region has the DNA TGTGCCAGCGGCCCAACCGGGACTAGCCGCAATCAGCCCCAGCATTTT. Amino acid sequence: CASGPTGTSRNQPQHF.

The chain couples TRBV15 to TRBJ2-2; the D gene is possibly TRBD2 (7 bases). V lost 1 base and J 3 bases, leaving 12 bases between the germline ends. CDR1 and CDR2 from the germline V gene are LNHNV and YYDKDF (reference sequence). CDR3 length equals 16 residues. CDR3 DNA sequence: TGTGCCACCAGCAGAGTTCCGGGGGGCGACACCGGGGAGCTGTTTTTT. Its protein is CATSRVPGGDTGELFF.

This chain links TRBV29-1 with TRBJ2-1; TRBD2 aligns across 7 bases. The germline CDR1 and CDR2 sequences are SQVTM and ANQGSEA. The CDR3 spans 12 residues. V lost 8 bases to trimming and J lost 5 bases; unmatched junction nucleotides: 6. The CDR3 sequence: CSSGGGNNEQFF. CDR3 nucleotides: TGCAGCAGTGGGGGGGGTAACAATGAGCAGTTCTTC.

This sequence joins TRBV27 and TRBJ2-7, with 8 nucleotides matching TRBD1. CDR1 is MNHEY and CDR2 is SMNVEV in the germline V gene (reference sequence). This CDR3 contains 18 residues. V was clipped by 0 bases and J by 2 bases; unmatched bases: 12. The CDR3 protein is CASSLSSPGQVFPYEQYF. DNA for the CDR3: TGTGCCAGCAGTTTATCATCCCCGGGACAGGTTTTCCCCTACGAGCAGTACTTC.

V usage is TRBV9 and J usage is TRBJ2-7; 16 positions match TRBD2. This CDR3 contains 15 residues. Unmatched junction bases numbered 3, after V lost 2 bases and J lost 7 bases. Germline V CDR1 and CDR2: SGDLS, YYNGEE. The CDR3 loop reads CASSVGLAGGEEQYF. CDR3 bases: TGTGCCAGCAGCGTGGGACTAGCGGGAGGGGAAGAGCAGTACTTC.

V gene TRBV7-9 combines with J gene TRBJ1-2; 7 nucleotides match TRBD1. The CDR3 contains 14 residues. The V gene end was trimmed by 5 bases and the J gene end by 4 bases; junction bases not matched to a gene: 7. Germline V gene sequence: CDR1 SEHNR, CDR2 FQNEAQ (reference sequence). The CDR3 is CASSRTTGVYGYTF. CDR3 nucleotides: TGTGCCAGCAGCCGAACCACAGGGGTCTATGGCTACACCTTC.

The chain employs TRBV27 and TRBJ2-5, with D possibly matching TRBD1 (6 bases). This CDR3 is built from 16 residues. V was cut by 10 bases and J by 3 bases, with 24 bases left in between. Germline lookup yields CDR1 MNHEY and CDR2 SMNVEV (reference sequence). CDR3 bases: TGTGCCATCTTCCATGGGTGGGGACATTCGGAAGAGACCCAGTACTTC. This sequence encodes CAIFHGWGHSEETQYF.

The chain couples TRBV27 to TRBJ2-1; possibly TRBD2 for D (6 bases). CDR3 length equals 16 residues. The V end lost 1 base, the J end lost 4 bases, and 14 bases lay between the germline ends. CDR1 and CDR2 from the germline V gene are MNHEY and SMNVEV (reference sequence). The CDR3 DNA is TGTGCCAGCAGTTTATATCCCGGGAGCGGGTACAATGAGCAGTTCTTC. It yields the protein CASSLYPGSGYNEQFF.